This T cell receptor beta chain was captured by sequencing in a study of CD8+ T cells in alopecia areata (dated by TCRdb to the late 2010s). With respect to the entire study: The study used high-throughput TCRbeta sequencing to examine T cell clonal expansion in alopecia areata, in both the C3H/HeJ mouse model and human patients. Scalp clonality was compared across normal scalp (n=4), patchy alopecia areata scalp (n=8), and alopecia totalis/universalis scalp (n=8). RNA was extracted with the PAXgene miRNA kit for fixed scalp, the miRNeasy kit for PBMCs, and the RNeasy kit for mouse skin. TCRbeta CDR3 regions were amplified by immunoSEQ multiplex PCR with 35 Vbeta forward and 13 Jbeta reverse primers. On the human side, TCRbeta sequencing was run on scalp tissue and on sorted CD4+ and CD8+ peripheral blood T cells from healthy controls and from alopecia areata patients with either patchy or totalis/universalis disease.

PBMCs were isolated by density centrifugation and stained for CD3, CD4 and CD8, and CD4+ and CD8+ T cells were sorted on a FACSAria. Scalp biopsies and blood samples were obtained from unaffected controls. V lost 6 bases and J lost 0 bases; the stretch between them is 15 bases long. Looking up the germline V gene yields CDR1 MDHEN and CDR2 SYDVKM. The CDR3 sequence holds 16 residues, the cysteine and phenylalanine included. CDR3 DNA is the only sequence kept; it has 48 bases, read in frame from the first base. The research as a whole found: Compared with normal scalp, lesional scalp had higher clonality and more expanded CD8+ clones, particularly in alopecia totalis/universalis, a pattern that suggests antigenic drive. Shared TCR sequences between patients were less evident than in mice, which may be partly attributable to HLA diversity in the patient population. Scalp TCR repertoire analysis is complicated because resident alphabeta T cells in normal human skin are also sequenced, whereas mouse skin is dominated by gammadelta T cells.

This clone occurred a few times. The antigen it binds to is not known. It has no much larger one-base neighbor in the sample; base qualities were not kept. Libraries were prepared through the immunoSEQ multiplex PCR assay. To provide template for TCR sequencing, every sample had RNA extracted and reverse transcribed into cDNA. SuperScript III was used for first-strand cDNA synthesis, primed with a 2:1 mix of oligo-dT and random hexamers. A synthetic immune receptor repertoire was used to gauge amplification bias, and whatever bias remained was removed computationally. In the source study's methods: Raw reads were preprocessed to remove errors, and CDR3 was defined by IMGT conventions from the conserved cysteine to phenylalanine. Clonality was calculated as 1 minus Shannon entropy normalized by log2 of the number of productive unique TCRs. Whether each scalp clone was CD4 or CD8 was inferred by checking scalp TCRbeta sequences against the CD4 and CD8 repertoires from sorted blood. TCRdb limited this immuneACCESS table to in-frame rearrangements with V and J called. A share of clones is missing; checked studies link under half to unresolved V genes, and the rest is unexplained. The DNA gave D and trimming, while V, J and clone size come from that table. Across this sample there are around 97,000 clones, with 55% seen only once. The top ten constitute 8.8% of the sample.

The sequence derives from a human donor in good health. Recombination connected TRBV28 to TRBJ2-4; TRBD2 could be the D gene, as 5 bases match. The sample taken for sequencing was CD4+ T cells sorted from blood. The CDR3: CASSVPGNGAKNIQYF. The base sequence is TGTGCCAGCAGCGTTCCGGGGAATGGAGCCAAAAACATTCAGTACTTC.